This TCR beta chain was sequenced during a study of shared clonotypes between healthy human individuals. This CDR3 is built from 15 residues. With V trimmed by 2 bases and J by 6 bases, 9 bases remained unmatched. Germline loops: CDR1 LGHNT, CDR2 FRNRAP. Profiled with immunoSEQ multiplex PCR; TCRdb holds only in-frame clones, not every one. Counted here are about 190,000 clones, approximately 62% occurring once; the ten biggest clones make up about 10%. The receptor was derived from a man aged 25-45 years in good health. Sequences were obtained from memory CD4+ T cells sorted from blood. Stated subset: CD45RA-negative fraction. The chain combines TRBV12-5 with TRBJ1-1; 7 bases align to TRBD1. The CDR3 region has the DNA TGTGCTAGTGGTTTGTCCGACAGGGTCATCGCTGAAGCTTTCTTT. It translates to CASGLSDRVIAEAFF.